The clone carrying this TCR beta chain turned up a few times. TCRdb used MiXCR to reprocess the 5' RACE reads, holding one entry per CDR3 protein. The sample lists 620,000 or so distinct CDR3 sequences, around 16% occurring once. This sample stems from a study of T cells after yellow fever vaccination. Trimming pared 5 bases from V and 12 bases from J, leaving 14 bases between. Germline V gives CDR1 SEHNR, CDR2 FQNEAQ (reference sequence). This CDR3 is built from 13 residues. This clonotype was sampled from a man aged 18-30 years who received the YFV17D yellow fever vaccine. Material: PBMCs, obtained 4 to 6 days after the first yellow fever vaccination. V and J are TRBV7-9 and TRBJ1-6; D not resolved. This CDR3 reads CASSPQAEGPLHF. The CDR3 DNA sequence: TGTGCCAGCAGCCCGCAAGCCGAAGGACCCCTCCACTTT.